Below, 28 T cell receptor beta chains from the same sample are listed, as sequenced in a study of blood T cells in healthy people across ages. Alongside a J-beta primer mix, a sample-barcoded 5' primer served in a second PCR lasting roughly 7 to 12 cycles. TCRdb itself ran the 5' RACE reads through MiXCR, one entry per CDR3 protein. The sample carries approximately 760,000 distinct CDR3 sequences, 20% to 30% recorded once. These records were also assigned to another study, of T cells of mothers and their children.

Material for sequencing was blood. The origin of the receptors is a boy aged 5-17 years in good health.

The chain employs TRBV7-9 and TRBJ1-2; tentatively, D is TRBD1 (5 bases). CDR1 is SEHNR, CDR2 FQNEAQ, per germline (reference sequence). The CDR3 is 15 residues long. Deletions cut 2 bases from V and 5 bases from J, with 15 bases between. The CDR3 sequence is CASSLLTDRFYGYTF. The CDR3 DNA follows: TGTGCCAGCAGCTTATTGACAGATCGGTTTTATGGCTACACCTTC. Full variable domain (missing parts from reference TRBV7-9 and TRBJ1-2): DTGVSQNPRHKITKRGQNVTFRCDPISEHNRLYWYRQTLGQGPEFLTYFQNEAQLEKSRLLSDRFSAERPKGSFSTLEIQRTEQGDSAMYLCASSLLTDRFYGYTFGSGTRLTVV.

This clonotype was counted once. This chain joins TRBV20-1 and TRBJ2-5, with D uncertain. There are 11 residues in the CDR3. Trimming removed 4 bases at V and 4 bases at J, with 7 bases between. In germline, CDR1 is DFQATT, CDR2 SNEGSKA (reference sequence). CDR3 nucleotide sequence: TGCAGTGCTAACCCCGCAGAGACCCAGTACTTC. It specifies CSANPAETQYF.

V and J are TRBV11-2 and TRBJ1-1, with D uncertain. Germline CDR1 is SGHAT and CDR2 is FQNNGV. Trimming took off 3 bases at V and 1 base at J, with 9 bases between the two ends. This CDR3 comprises 14 residues. CDR3: CASSFRGRNTEAFF. The CDR3 nucleotides read TGTGCCAGCAGCTTCAGAGGTCGGAACACTGAAGCTTTCTTT.

This sequence joins TRBV20-1 and TRBJ2-1; no reliable D call. In germline, CDR1 is DFQATT, CDR2 SNEGSKA (reference sequence). This CDR3 spans 13 amino acids. V lost 3 bases and J lost 5, with 11 bases in between. The CDR3 spells CSASGHGHNEQFF. As DNA, the CDR3 is TGCAGTGCTAGCGGCCACGGACACAATGAGCAGTTCTTC.

The rearrangement links TRBV29-1 to TRBJ2-5; the match to TRBD2 covers 9 bases. The J call is uncertain, as TRBJ2-7 better fits the DNA end. This CDR3 contains 14 residues. Germline CDR1 SQVTM, CDR2 ANQGSEA. The CDR3 coding sequence is TGCAGCGTTGTACCCGCGGGAGGGCCTAACGAGCAGTACTTC. It codes for CSVVPAGGPNEQYF.

This clonotype was seen more than once but under ten times. The V call is TRBV11-2, the J call TRBJ2-2; 8 bases align to TRBD1. After removal of 2 bases from V and 3 bases from J, the junction contained 5 bases not matched to a gene. From germline, CDR1 is SGHAT and CDR2 FQNNGV. The CDR3 extends over 16 amino acids. As DNA, the CDR3 is TGTGCCAGCAGCTTAAATCCAGGGGGCTACACCGGGGAGCTGTTTTTT. Translated, it gives CASSLNPGGYTGELFF.

The table lists this clonotype with a few counts. V is TRBV11-1 and J is TRBJ2-3, with 15 nucleotides matching TRBD2. From germline, CDR1 is SGHAT and CDR2 FQDESV (reference sequence). J lost 5 bases, V lost 6 bases, and 3 bases had no gene match. The CDR3 loop spans 15 amino acids. CDR3: CASSSGLAGGDTQYF. In DNA form, the CDR3 reads TGTGCCAGCAGTTCGGGACTAGCGGGAGGAGATACGCAGTATTTT.

A few counts support this clonotype. The rearrangement uses TRBV15 and TRBJ2-3; D call uncertain. The CDR3 totals 13 residues. V lost 7 bases and J 6 bases, leaving 14 bases between the germline ends. CDR1 and CDR2 (germline): LNHNV, YYDKDF (reference sequence). The CDR3 DNA sequence: TGTGCCACCACTCACGGAGTCCGGGATACGCAGTATTTT. Translated: CATTHGVRDTQYF.

This chain connects TRBV20-1 to TRBJ1-2; 9 bases line up with TRBD1. After removal of 8 bases from V and 7 bases from J, the junction contained 11 bases not matched to a gene. This CDR3 has 13 residues. CDR1 is DFQATT and CDR2 is SNEGSKA in the germline V gene (reference sequence). DNA of the CDR3: TGCAGTTCCCCGAAGGACAGGGGTACTGGCTACACCTTC. Residues: CSSPKDRGTGYTF.

This clonotype was detected a few times. This sequence joins TRBV27 and TRBJ1-5; D remains ambiguous. This CDR3 is 15 amino acids long. Trimming removed 2 bases at V and 5 bases at J, with 13 bases between. Germline V gives CDR1 MNHEY, CDR2 SMNVEV (reference sequence). CDR3 nucleotide sequence: TGTGCCAGCAGTTTACTGGGGTTAAGCGATCAGCCCCAGCATTTT. It yields the protein CASSLLGLSDQPQHF.

The gene calls are TRBV18 and TRBJ2-7; 12 bases align to TRBD2. Judging by the DNA end, TRBJ2-1 fits better; the J call may be wrong. Germline V gene sequence: CDR1 KGHSH, CDR2 LQKENI. The CDR3 is 16 residues long. This CDR3 is CASSPRTSGVEYEQFF. Written as DNA, the CDR3 is TGTGCCAGCTCACCACGGACTAGCGGGGTAGAGTATGAGCAGTTCTTC.

The chain couples TRBV12-3 or TRBV12-4 to TRBJ2-2; 7 nucleotides align to TRBD2. The trim removed 1 base at V and 4 bases at J, leaving 3 bases unmatched. The CDR3 runs 15 residues. The CDR3 nucleotides read TGTGCCAGCAGTTTAGGCAGGGAGGGCACCGGGGAGCTGTTTTTT. It yields the protein CASSLGREGTGELFF.

J is TRBJ2-5 and V is TRBV4-2, with D uncertain. The CDR3 extends over 16 amino acids. V gave up 1 base and J gave up 1 base, with 13 bases separating them. Germline CDR1 is LGHNA and CDR2 is YNFKEQ. CDR3 sequence: CASSQGSGGSQETQYF. Here the CDR3 DNA reads TGTGCCAGCAGCCAAGGTTCAGGTGGCAGCCAAGAGACCCAGTACTTC.

The chain recombines TRBV7-9 with TRBJ2-3; the D gene is possibly TRBD1 (6 bases). The CDR3 has 16 residues. CDR1 is SEHNR and CDR2 is FQNEAQ in the germline V gene (reference sequence). V was clipped by 3 bases and J by 5 bases, with 18 bases between them. The CDR3 DNA reads TGTGCCAGCAGCTTCCCCCAGGGGCGGACCCGAGATACGCAGTATTTT. Translation gives CASSFPQGRTRDTQYF.

This rearrangement joins TRBV6-6 to TRBJ2-6, with a tentative D call TRBD1 (6 bases). V was cut by 6 bases and J by 0 bases, with 15 bases left in between. Germline CDR1 is MNHNY and CDR2 is SVGAGI (reference sequence). The CDR3 is made up of 17 amino acids. The CDR3 loop reads CASSTGTSFSGANVLTF. In DNA, the CDR3 is TGTGCCAGCAGCACCGGGACAAGCTTCTCTGGGGCCAACGTCCTGACTTTC.

The gene calls are TRBV28 and TRBJ1-4; D not resolved. Germline assignment: CDR1 MDHEN and CDR2 SYDVKM. The CDR3 covers 16 residues. V was trimmed by 10 bases and J by 5 bases, leaving 23 bases between them. The CDR3 DNA sequence: TGTGCCACCGATAACGCGCGGAGGATTAACAATGAAAAACTGTTTTTT. Residues: CATDNARRINNEKLFF.

This clonotype was detected only a few times. The V call is TRBV6-6, the J call TRBJ2-1; D gene unclear. Germline CDR1 MNHNY, CDR2 SVGAGI (reference sequence). This CDR3 is 13 amino acids long. V lost 4 bases and J lost 0, with 4 bases in between. CDR3 region: CASSFYSYNEQFF. The CDR3 region has the DNA TGTGCCAGCAGTTTCTACTCCTACAATGAGCAGTTCTTC.

This clonotype was picked up a small number of times. The gene calls are TRBV24-1 and TRBJ2-5; 8 nucleotides match TRBD1. The DNA matches TRBJ2-1 better at its end, which makes the J call doubtful. This CDR3 has 14 residues. CDR1 is KGHDR and CDR2 is SFDVKD in the germline V gene. The CDR3 loop reads CATSENRGEDEQFF. The CDR3 DNA is TGTGCCACCAGTGAAAACAGGGGGGAGGATGAGCAGTTCTTC.

This clonotype was seen a few times. This chain uses TRBV12-3 or TRBV12-4 with TRBJ1-2; TRBD1 aligns across 10 bases. The V segment lost 6 bases and the J segment 4 bases; nucleotides outside the gene matches: 8. The CDR3 sequence is 15 residues long. CDR3 loop: CASSPGTGEGYGYTF. The CDR3 nucleotides read TGTGCCAGCAGCCCCGGGACAGGGGAAGGCTATGGCTACACCTTC.

The chain carries TRBV6-5 and TRBJ1-2; 9 bases fit TRBD1. Trimming removed 4 bases from V and 0 bases from J; junction bases left unmatched: 6. CDR3 size: 16 residues. CDR1 and CDR2 from the germline V gene are MNHEY and SVGAGI. CDR3 region: CASSLGTGITNYGYTF. CDR3 nucleotides: TGTGCCAGCAGTTTAGGGACAGGGATTACTAACTATGGCTACACCTTC.

This clonotype was picked up a small number of times. The genes are TRBV6-2 or TRBV6-3 and TRBJ2-5, with 9 bases lining up with TRBD2. The J call may be in error: the DNA end matches TRBJ2-7 better. Germline CDR1 is MNHEY and CDR2 is SVGEGT. The CDR3 length is 14 residues. CDR3 DNA sequence: TGTGCCAGCAGGCTAGCGGGGAGCTCCTACGAGCAGTACTTC. Translation: CASRLAGSSYEQYF.

The J gene is TRBJ1-2, the V gene TRBV4-3; D not certain. V dropped 0 bases and J dropped 9 bases, with 14 bases sitting between them. Germline CDR1 and CDR2: LGHNA and YSLEER. The CDR3 length is 14 residues. Here the CDR3 reads CASSQEEWVGSYTF. Here the CDR3 DNA reads TGCGCCAGCAGCCAAGAGGAGTGGGTAGGGAGCTACACCTTC.

This clonotype was seen more than once but under ten times. This CDR3 reads CASSLYLLRWETQYF. CDR3 DNA: TGTGCCAGCAGCTTATACCTATTAAGGTGGGAGACCCAGTACTTC. This chain links TRBV11-2 with TRBJ2-5; D unresolved. Trimming removed 2 bases from V and 5 bases from J, with 15 bases in between. The CDR3 extends over 15 amino acids. Germline V gene sequence: CDR1 SGHAT, CDR2 FQNNGV.

In this sample, this clonotype turned up a few times. The gene calls are TRBV24-1 and TRBJ2-3, with D perhaps TRBD1 (5 bases). The V end was cut by 5 bases, the J end by 0 bases, with 11 bases between. This CDR3 region has 15 residues. Germline V gene sequence: CDR1 KGHDR, CDR2 SFDVKD. The chain's CDR3 is CATSGDGQSTDTQYF. CDR3 DNA: TGTGCCACCAGTGGTGATGGACAAAGCACAGATACGCAGTATTTT.

This rearrangement joins TRBV28 to TRBJ2-5; 10 positions agree with TRBD2. The DNA end lines up better with TRBJ2-7; the J call may be wrong. The CDR3 runs to 14 residues. Germline lookup yields CDR1 MDHEN and CDR2 SYDVKM. CDR3 amino acids: CASRTSGDSYEQYF. The CDR3 bases are TGTGCCAGCAGAACTAGCGGGGACTCCTACGAGCAGTACTTC.

The chain combines TRBV29-1 with TRBJ2-3; D is unresolved. V was cut by 3 bases and J by 4 bases, with 20 bases left in between. The germline V gene encodes CDR1 SQVTM and CDR2 ANQGSEA. The CDR3 is 16 amino acids. CDR3: CSVDMSTSDGADTQYF. CDR3 DNA sequence: TGCAGCGTTGATATGAGTACTTCCGATGGCGCAGATACGCAGTATTTT.

This clonotype was counted between two and nine times. This chain links TRBV13 with TRBJ1-6; D uncertain. Between the trimmed V and J ends, which lost 3 bases and 6 bases, there was a span of 15 bases. Germline CDR1 and CDR2: PRHDT and FYEKMQ (reference sequence). This CDR3 comprises 16 residues. This chain's CDR3 is CASSLAYPGSNSPLHF. CDR3 DNA sequence: TGTGCCAGCAGCTTGGCCTACCCAGGCTCTAATTCACCCCTCCACTTT.

This clonotype has more than one count but fewer than ten. This chain uses TRBV27 with TRBJ2-1; 7 nucleotides agree with TRBD1. Germline CDR1 is MNHEY and CDR2 is SMNVEV (reference sequence). CDR3 length: 16 residues. Trimming removed 5 bases from V and 7 bases from J; junction bases left unmatched: 14. CDR3 DNA sequence: TGTGCCAGCAGTCCCCGACAGGGCAGTGGGCCAAATGAGCAGTTCTTC. Translation: CASSPRQGSGPNEQFF.